The next 30 T cell receptor beta chains were all read from a single sample in a study of shared T cell receptors in the human thymus. Using immunoSEQ multiplex PCR, the repertoire was profiled, and TCRdb retains in-frame clones only, with some absent. The profile covers over 350,000 clones, with 95% appearing a single time and approximately 0.02% taken by the ten largest. The sequenced sample consisted of thymocytes. These receptors were taken from a human donor.

The chain recombines TRBV27 with TRBJ2-3; 8 bases map to TRBD2. Germline V gene data show CDR1 as MNHEY and CDR2 as SMNVEV (reference sequence). This CDR3 is 17 amino acids long. Trimming cost V 8 bases and J 1 base; bases outside gene matches: 14. As DNA, the CDR3 is TGTGCCAGCGGGTTCCCATCCGGGGGGGACTGCACAGATACGCAGTATTTT. Protein product: CASGFPSGGDCTDTQYF.

This rearrangement joins TRBV2 to TRBJ2-1, with TRBD1 as a possible D gene (6 bases). V was shortened by 2 bases and J by 4 bases, with 15 bases between the two germline ends. The germline gives CDR1 SNHLY, CDR2 FYNNEI. This CDR3 is 16 amino acids long. CDR3 amino acids: CASSESRGQPYNEQFF. The DNA of the CDR3 is TGTGCCAGCAGTGAATCTAGGGGACAACCTTACAATGAGCAGTTCTTC.

The rearrangement uses TRBV5-6 and TRBJ1-1; possibly TRBD1 for D (6 bases). Germline lookup yields CDR1 SGHDT and CDR2 YYEEEE. The V and J ends lost 3 bases and 8 bases respectively, with 8 bases between them. There are 11 residues in the CDR3. CDR3 sequence (DNA): TGTGCCAGCAGCTCGAGGGGGGAAGCTTTCTTT. Protein product: CASSSRGEAFF. The whole variable domain, filled in from reference TRBV5-6 and TRBJ1-1, reads DAGVTQSPTHLIKTRGQQVTLRCSPKSGHDTVSWYQQALGQGPQFIFQYYEEEERQRGNFPDRFSGHQFPNYSSELNVNALLLGDSALYLCASSSRGEAFFGQGTRLTVV.

This sequence joins TRBV6-8 and TRBJ2-3; TRBD2 might be the D (5 bases). CDR1 MNHGY and CDR2 SAAAGT come from the germline V gene. The CDR3 is 14 amino acids. V lost 5 bases to trimming and J lost 6 bases, with 15 bases between them. In nucleotides, the CDR3 is TGTGCCAGCAGTCGAGGGCCAAAACCTGATACGCAGTATTTT. Translated, it gives CASSRGPKPDTQYF.

The chain employs TRBV20-1 and TRBJ2-7, with D perhaps matching TRBD1 or TRBD2 (5 bases each). Trimming cost V 5 bases and J 5 bases, with 10 bases left between them. Germline CDR1 is DFQATT and CDR2 is SNEGSKA (reference sequence). The CDR3 has 11 amino acids. CDR3 loop: CSALRGDEQYF. The CDR3 bases are TGCAGTGCTCTCCGGGGCGACGAGCAGTACTTC.

This chain links TRBV11-2 with TRBJ2-7, with 11 bases lining up with TRBD2. This CDR3 has 17 residues. The V gene end was trimmed by 3 bases and the J gene end by 2 bases; junction bases not matched to a gene: 9. The V gene's germline CDR1 is SGHAT and CDR2 FQNNGV. The CDR3 nucleotides read TGTGCCAGCAGCTTTGGGACTAGCGGCAGTCCAACCTACGAGCAGTACTTC. This translates into CASSFGTSGSPTYEQYF.

This clone was counted a single time. The genes are TRBV1 and TRBJ1-3; the table's D call, TRBD1, has no DNA check behind it. TRBV1 has pseudogene status. This CDR3 has 14 amino acids. CDR3 sequence reads: CTSSPQGPEGTIYF. CDR3 coding DNA: TGCACCAGCAGCCCACAGGGCCCCGAGGGGACCATATATTTT.

This clone was observed once. The chain is built from TRBV2 and TRBJ2-7; maybe TRBD1 (5 bases). The germline CDR1 and CDR2 sequences are SNHLY and FYNNEI. The ends were cut back, 8 bases at V and 7 bases at J, with 9 bases in the middle. The CDR3 runs 10 residues. The CDR3 is CASGASEQYF. CDR3 sequence (DNA): TGTGCCAGCGGGGCCTCAGAGCAGTACTTC.

This chain links TRBV27 with TRBJ2-1, with TRBD1 matching 7 bases. Losses at the gene ends were 6 bases for V and 4 bases for J; bases not matched to a gene: 9. The CDR3 has 15 amino acids. Germline V CDR1 and CDR2: MNHEY, SMNVEV (reference sequence). This CDR3 is CASRKRGTDYNEQFF. Here the CDR3 DNA reads TGTGCCAGCAGAAAACGTGGGACAGATTACAATGAGCAGTTCTTC.

The genes are TRBV15 and TRBJ1-5, with a weak D call TRBD1 (6 bases). The germline CDR1 and CDR2 sequences are LNHNV and YYDKDF (reference sequence). The V end lost 0 bases, the J end lost 0 bases, and 21 bases lay between the germline ends. CDR3 length: 20 amino acids. The CDR3 loop is CATSRELKGGSRGSNQPQHF. The DNA of the CDR3 is TGTGCCACCAGCAGAGAATTGAAGGGGGGCTCAAGGGGTAGCAATCAGCCCCAGCATTTT.

The chain carries TRBV6-1 and TRBJ2-5; D is undetermined. V lost 2 bases to trimming and J lost 2 bases, with 9 bases between them. Germline V gives CDR1 MNHNS, CDR2 SASEGT. This CDR3 has 14 amino acids. The CDR3 DNA sequence: TGTGCCAGCAGTGAATTGGGCTTTCAAGAGACCCAGTACTTC. The encoded protein is CASSELGFQETQYF.

This chain links TRBV7-2 with TRBJ2-7; 12 nucleotides align to TRBD1. CDR1 and CDR2 from the germline V gene are SGHTA and FQGNSA. This CDR3 has 14 residues. The V and J ends lost 4 bases and 5 bases, in that order; junction bases with no gene match: 3. CDR3 sequence (DNA): TGTGCCAGCAGCTCGGGACAGGGGGCTCACGAGCAGTACTTC. Protein: CASSSGQGAHEQYF.

With respect to this clone: Other nucleotide sequences in the sample specify the same CDR3. The chain links TRBV25-1 to TRBJ2-5; 7 bases agree with TRBD1. There are 15 residues in the CDR3. The V gene end was trimmed by 3 bases and the J gene end by 1 base; junction bases not matched to a gene: 5. Germline V gene lookup returns CDR1 MGHDK and CDR2 SYGVNS. The DNA of the CDR3 is TGTGCCAGCAGTGAGGGGTACAGGGGCCAAGAGACCCAGTACTTC. The encoded protein is CASSEGYRGQETQYF.

This clone came up once. This chain links TRBV7-2 with TRBJ2-7; no firm D call. Trimming stripped 8 bases from V and 3 bases from J, with 14 bases between. CDR3 size: 13 residues. CDR1 and CDR2 (germline): SGHTA, FQGNSA. The DNA of the CDR3 is TGTGCCAGCTCAAAGACGGCAATCTACGAGCAGTACTTC. It translates to CASSKTAIYEQYF.

The gene calls are TRBV7-6 and TRBJ1-2; D not certain. This CDR3 is 11 amino acids long. The V gene lost 2 bases and the J gene lost 7 bases, with 5 bases spanning the gap. Looked up from germline, CDR1 is SGHVS and CDR2 is FNYEAQ. CDR3 nucleotides: TGTGCCAGCAGCTTACTCTCTGGCTACACCTTC. Protein product: CASSLLSGYTF.

The rearrangement joins TRBV28 to TRBJ1-1; D is possibly TRBD1 (6 bases). The CDR3 totals 14 residues. V was clipped by 3 bases and J by 5 bases, with 13 bases between them. Germline V CDR1 and CDR2: MDHEN, SYDVKM. CDR3 amino acids: CASSFLGGGTEAFF. The CDR3 nucleotides are TGTGCCAGCAGTTTTTTGGGGGGCGGAACTGAAGCTTTCTTT.

The chain couples TRBV27 to TRBJ1-2; TRBD1 matches at 7 bases. Germline values: CDR1 MNHEY, CDR2 SMNVEV (reference sequence). This CDR3 comprises 15 residues. V was pared by 5 bases and J by 2 bases, with 8 bases of the junction left unmatched. The CDR3 nucleotides are TGTGCCAGCAGTCCCAAGAGGGGGCGCAACTATGGCTACACCTTC. Translated, it gives CASSPKRGRNYGYTF.

The chain couples TRBV4-3 to TRBJ2-2; no reliable D call. Germline values: CDR1 LGHNA, CDR2 YSLEER. CDR3 length equals 17 residues. V lost 0 bases and J lost 5, with 16 bases in between. Written as DNA, the CDR3 is TGCGCCAGCAGCCAAGATGGTGAAGGGCCACGAACCGGGGAGCTGTTTTTT. Translated: CASSQDGEGPRTGELFF.

This clone has a single count. V and J are TRBV7-3 and TRBJ1-2, with 9 bases lining up with TRBD1. Germline V gene lookup returns CDR1 SGHTA and CDR2 FQGTGA. The CDR3 is 18 residues long. V lost 2 bases to trimming and J lost 3 bases; unmatched junction nucleotides: 13. The CDR3 is CASSLSGTGPSSYYGYTF. The DNA of the CDR3 is TGTGCCAGCAGCTTATCCGGGACAGGGCCGAGTTCGTACTATGGCTACACCTTC.

The chain combines TRBV7-9 with TRBJ2-2; 10 nucleotides line up with TRBD1. The CDR3 runs 15 residues. Germline CDR1 and CDR2: SEHNR and FQNEAQ (reference sequence). V was pared by 5 bases and J by 5 bases, with 5 bases of the junction left unmatched. CDR3 loop: CASSTGTGVTGELFF. CDR3 in DNA: TGTGCCAGCAGCACCGGGACAGGGGTTACCGGGGAGCTGTTTTTT. The whole variable domain, remainder taken from reference TRBV7-9 and TRBJ2-2, is DTGVSQNPRHKITKRGQNVTFRCDPISEHNRLYWYRQTLGQGPEFLTYFQNEAQLEKSRLLSDRFSAERPKGSFSTLEIQRTEQGDSAMYLCASSTGTGVTGELFFGEGSRLTVL.

The V call is TRBV7-2, the J call TRBJ2-7; unclear D gene. Deletions cut 5 bases from V and 4 bases from J, with 9 bases between. Looked up from germline, CDR1 is SGHTA and CDR2 is FQGNSA. This CDR3 region has 12 residues. The CDR3 DNA reads TGTGCCAGCAGCCTAGACCCATACGAGCAGTACTTC. It specifies CASSLDPYEQYF. Supplemented by reference TRBV7-2 and TRBJ2-7, the full variable domain reads GAGVSQSPSNKVTEKGKDVELRCDPISGHTALYWYRQSLGQGLEFLIYFQGNSAPDKSGLPSDRFSAERTGGSVSTLTIQRTQQEDSAVYLCASSLDPYEQYFGPGTRLTVT.

As to this clone: Mismatch with germline at one junction end may stem from a read error. The rearrangement links TRBV10-3 to TRBJ2-2; 8 nucleotides match TRBD2. The CDR3 is 15 amino acids. Germline assignment: CDR1 ENHRY and CDR2 SYGVKD. CDR3 region: CAINERERNTGELFF. CDR3 nucleotide sequence: TGTGCCATCAATGAGCGGGAGCGGAACACCGGGGAGCTGTTTTTT.

This chain uses TRBV10-3 with TRBJ1-4; 8 bases map to TRBD1. The CDR3 length is 15 residues. CDR1 and CDR2 (germline): ENHRY, SYGVKD. The junction had 10 bases not matched to a gene; V was cut back by 5 bases and J by 8 bases. Here the CDR3 DNA reads TGTGCCATCAGTTTTTCCCAGGGGGCCTTAGAAAAACTGTTTTTT. This translates into CAISFSQGALEKLFF.

This sequence joins TRBV28 and TRBJ2-1, with unresolved D. Looked up from germline, CDR1 is MDHEN and CDR2 is SYDVKM. This CDR3 is built from 15 residues. Trimming removed 2 bases at V and 5 bases at J, with 13 bases between. The CDR3 loop reads CASSLSARRHNEQFF. The CDR3 DNA reads TGTGCCAGCAGTTTAAGTGCCAGGCGCCACAATGAGCAGTTCTTC.

The rearrangement joins TRBV7-6 to TRBJ2-3, with no clear D. Germline V gene sequence: CDR1 SGHVS, CDR2 FNYEAQ. Trimming cost V 4 bases and J 4 bases, with 6 bases left between them. The CDR3 totals 12 residues. This CDR3 is CASSSIADTQYF. The CDR3 DNA reads as TGTGCCAGCAGCTCCATTGCAGATACGCAGTATTTT.

J is TRBJ1-5 and V is TRBV4-1, with 7 bases aligning to TRBD1. The CDR3 length is 14 residues. V gave up 3 bases and J gave up 9 bases; unmatched junction bases: 8. CDR1 MGHRA and CDR2 YSYEKL come from the germline V gene. CDR3 sequence (DNA): TGCGCCAGCAGCCATAAACAGGGGCACGGGCCCCAGCATTTT. Translated: CASSHKQGHGPQHF.

The chain uses TRBV4-1 and TRBJ2-1; D ambiguous. There are 16 residues in the CDR3. V shed 0 bases and J shed 0 bases, with 9 bases lying between them. Germline V CDR1 and CDR2: MGHRA, YSYEKL. This CDR3 is CASSQDRTNSYNEQFF. The CDR3, as DNA: TGCGCCAGCAGCCAAGATCGCACTAACTCCTACAATGAGCAGTTCTTC.

This chain joins TRBV28 and TRBJ2-1; the match to TRBD2 covers 10 bases. The CDR3 contains 20 residues. Germline CDR1 reads MDHEN; CDR2 reads SYDVKM. V lost 5 bases, J lost 0 bases, and 16 bases stayed unmatched. CDR3 protein: CASSKPGLAPDHFSYNEQFF. Written as DNA, the CDR3 is TGTGCCAGCAGTAAGCCGGGACTAGCGCCCGACCATTTCTCCTACAATGAGCAGTTCTTC.

This chain connects TRBV9 to TRBJ1-1; D is possibly TRBD1 (5 bases). CDR1 and CDR2 (germline): SGDLS, YYNGEE. This CDR3 region has 15 residues. Deletions cut 3 bases from V and 2 bases from J, with 14 bases between. The CDR3 DNA sequence: TGTGCCAGCAGCGCGTCCGGGACGGCTAACACTGAAGCTTTCTTT. Protein sequence: CASSASGTANTEAFF.

This sequence joins TRBV7-9 and TRBJ2-7, with 11 bases lining up with TRBD2. Germline V gene data show CDR1 as SEHNR and CDR2 as FQNEAQ (reference sequence). V was pared by 4 bases and J by 5 bases, with 7 bases of the junction left unmatched. This CDR3 region has 15 residues. In DNA, the CDR3 is TGTGCCAGCAGCTCCCGACTAGCGGGAACCGACGAGCAGTACTTC. Its translation: CASSSRLAGTDEQYF.